These 30 T cell receptor beta chains came from one sample sequenced in a study of T-cell reconstitution after alpha-beta-depleted transplantation in children. Molecular barcoding with unique molecular identifiers was used for the TCRbeta library. Each CDR3 protein gets one entry after TCRdb re-called the PCR reads with MiXCR. The repertoire includes 250,000 to 350,000 distinct CDR3 sequences, roughly 9.5% of them detected once, and 10% sits in the top ten. Specimen: PBMCs from the stem cell graft donor, collected from the stem cell graft. The receptors were gathered from a human donor who donated a stem cell graft to a child with SCID.

This clonotype was seen at least ten times. V usage is TRBV20-1 and J usage is TRBJ1-6; 7 nucleotides line up with TRBD1. Germline V lookup: CDR1 DFQATT, CDR2 SNEGSKA (reference sequence). CDR3 length: 14 amino acids. With V trimmed by 1 base and J by 5 bases, 2 bases remained unmatched. CDR3 bases: TGCAGTGCTAGAGCGGGACAGCATAATTCACCCCTCCACTTT. Translated, it gives CSARAGQHNSPLHF.

V and J are TRBV2 and TRBJ1-4; D ambiguous. Trimming stripped 8 bases from V and 1 base from J, with 8 bases between. The CDR3 consists of 13 residues. Germline V lookup: CDR1 SNHLY, CDR2 FYNNEI. The CDR3 region has the DNA TGTGCCAGCCGCACGGAAACTAATGAAAAACTGTTTTTT. Its protein is CASRTETNEKLFF.

This clonotype appeared a few times. V usage is TRBV10-3 and J usage is TRBJ2-3, with D unclear. V lost 6 bases and J lost 0, with 4 bases in between. Germline lookup yields CDR1 ENHRY and CDR2 SYGVKD. The length of the CDR3 is 12 residues. CDR3 bases: TGTGCCATCAGCGCTAGCACAGATACGCAGTATTTT. Protein sequence: CAISASTDTQYF.

This clonotype was observed a handful of times. The rearrangement joins TRBV29-1 to TRBJ2-1, with 13 bases fitting TRBD2. The CDR3 is 16 amino acids. Germline V gene data show CDR1 as SQVTM and CDR2 as ANQGSEA. V dropped 3 bases and J dropped 4; count of bases not matched to a gene: 6. The CDR3: CSVDGLAGALYNEQFF. The CDR3 DNA sequence: TGCAGCGTTGATGGACTAGCGGGGGCTCTGTACAATGAGCAGTTCTTC.

This clonotype has ten or more counts. The CDR3: CASRIAGAPRDTQYF. The CDR3, as DNA: TGTGCCAGCAGGATAGCGGGGGCCCCAAGAGATACGCAGTATTTT. The rearrangement joins TRBV2 to TRBJ2-3, with 9 positions matching TRBD2. With 6 bases clipped from V and 5 bases from J, the junction kept 9 bases outside the gene matches. The CDR3 has 15 residues. Germline V gives CDR1 SNHLY, CDR2 FYNNEI.

There are a few counts of this clonotype. The chain recombines TRBV20-1 with TRBJ1-6; D is possibly TRBD1 (5 bases). This CDR3 is 16 amino acids long. Trimming cost V 2 bases and J 6 bases, with 17 bases left between them. Germline V gene sequence: CDR1 DFQATT, CDR2 SNEGSKA (reference sequence). This CDR3 reads CSARRGGEGFNSPLHF. The CDR3 DNA sequence: TGCAGTGCTAGAAGAGGAGGGGAGGGGTTTAATTCACCCCTCCACTTT.

The chain joins TRBV5-1 to TRBJ2-1; 9 bases fit TRBD1. Per the germline V gene, CDR1 is SGHRS and CDR2 is YFSETQ. With V trimmed by 4 bases and J by 2 bases, 4 bases remained unmatched. The CDR3 is made up of 15 amino acids. CDR3: CASSEGQGPYNEQFF. In DNA, the CDR3 is TGCGCCAGCAGCGAGGGACAGGGTCCCTACAATGAGCAGTTCTTC.

The chain couples TRBV12-3 or TRBV12-4 to TRBJ2-3; the match to TRBD2 covers 12 bases. V lost 4 bases and J lost 2; bases outside the gene matches: 4. The CDR3 length is 16 residues. The CDR3 is CASSSSGGALTDTQYF. The CDR3 DNA is TGTGCCAGCAGTTCTAGCGGGGGGGCCCTCACAGATACGCAGTATTTT.

The sample holds a few counts of this clonotype. The chain links TRBV20-1 to TRBJ2-2, with D possibly matching TRBD1 (6 bases). In germline, CDR1 is DFQATT, CDR2 SNEGSKA (reference sequence). This CDR3 comprises 14 residues. V was pared by 4 bases and J by 0 bases, with 9 bases between. In nucleotides, the CDR3 is TGCAGTGCTATCTCAGGGGCGAACACCGGGGAGCTGTTTTTT. The encoded protein is CSAISGANTGELFF.

This clonotype was counted ten times or more. The chain joins TRBV7-2 to TRBJ2-1; 8 bases agree with TRBD2. The CDR3 loop spans 15 amino acids. With 10 bases clipped from V and 4 bases from J, the junction kept 12 bases outside the gene matches. Looked up from germline, CDR1 is SGHTA and CDR2 is FQGNSA. The CDR3 region has the DNA TGTGCCACCACCCCCCGGGGGGGCAGGTACAATGAGCAGTTCTTC. Its translation is CATTPRGGRYNEQFF.

This clonotype was seen only a few times. The chain links TRBV7-9 to TRBJ2-7, with TRBD2 as a possible D gene (5 bases). Trimming shortened V by 2 bases and J by 3 bases, and 11 bases separated the two germline ends. Germline V gene sequence: CDR1 SEHNR, CDR2 FQNEAQ (reference sequence). The CDR3 covers 14 residues. CDR3 sequence reads: CASSLRGSVYEQYF. The CDR3 nucleotides read TGTGCCAGCAGCTTACGGGGATCCGTCTACGAGCAGTACTTC.

This clonotype was found a few times. This chain uses TRBV7-9 with TRBJ2-7; 7 bases match TRBD1. The CDR3 contains 12 residues. Germline V gene data show CDR1 as SEHNR and CDR2 as FQNEAQ (reference sequence). V was clipped by 5 bases and J by 5 bases; unmatched bases: 3. CDR3 coding DNA: TGTGCCAGCAGCATAGGGGGCAACGAGCAGTACTTC. It is translated as CASSIGGNEQYF.

This clonotype showed up just a few times. The chain combines TRBV5-1 with TRBJ2-5; 10 bases fit TRBD1. CDR3 size: 16 residues. Germline CDR1 reads SGHRS; CDR2 reads YFSETQ. V lost 6 bases to trimming and J lost 2 bases; unmatched junction nucleotides: 10. CDR3 nucleotide sequence: TGCGCCAGCACCCGGGGTCCGGACAGGGGGCAAGAGACCCAGTACTTC. Encoded protein: CASTRGPDRGQETQYF.

This clonotype was counted many times. The chain couples TRBV24-1 to TRBJ2-2, with D perhaps TRBD1 (5 bases). CDR3 length: 13 residues. Germline values: CDR1 KGHDR, CDR2 SFDVKD. The V end was cut by 2 bases, the J end by 9 bases, with 9 bases between. The CDR3 is CATSDSQGWELFF. CDR3 DNA: TGTGCCACCAGTGATTCTCAGGGATGGGAGCTGTTTTTT.

The chain joins TRBV3-1 to TRBJ2-3; D is unclear. This CDR3 is built from 14 residues. CDR1 and CDR2 (germline): LGHDT, YNNKEL (reference sequence). V lost 5 bases and J 2 bases, leaving 11 bases between the germline ends. CDR3 coding DNA: TGTGCCAGCAGCACACACCGAACCACAGATACGCAGTATTTT. It translates to CASSTHRTTDTQYF.

V and J are TRBV10-3 and TRBJ2-5; D not resolved. In germline, CDR1 is ENHRY, CDR2 SYGVKD. The CDR3 covers 14 residues. V gave up 0 bases and J gave up 2 bases, with 7 bases separating them. The CDR3 bases are TGTGCCATCAGTGAGTCCCCCGGGCAAGAGACCCAGTACTTC. Amino acids: CAISESPGQETQYF.

This clonotype was seen repeatedly, ten times or more. This chain connects TRBV2 to TRBJ2-3; D remains unclear. Trimming stripped 6 bases from V and 2 bases from J, with 12 bases between. Germline V gene data show CDR1 as SNHLY and CDR2 as FYNNEI. The CDR3 covers 14 residues. CDR3 DNA sequence: TGTGCCAGCAGATCCTTCCTTCCCACAGATACGCAGTATTTT. Protein sequence: CASRSFLPTDTQYF.

V is TRBV7-2 and J is TRBJ2-1; 9 bases are a match to TRBD1. CDR1 and CDR2 from the germline V gene are SGHTA and FQGNSA. Trimming took 2 bases from V and 6 from J; bases not matched to a gene: 11. The length of the CDR3 is 17 residues. The CDR3 is CASSLNLRDRVTNEQFF. In nucleotides, the CDR3 is TGTGCCAGCAGCTTAAACCTCCGGGACAGGGTAACCAATGAGCAGTTCTTC. The full variable domain, in which reference TRBV7-2 and TRBJ2-1 provide the parts outside the CDR3, is GAGVSQSPSNKVTEKGKDVELRCDPISGHTALYWYRQSLGQGLEFLIYFQGNSAPDKSGLPSDRFSAERTGGSVSTLTIQRTQQEDSAVYLCASSLNLRDRVTNEQFFGPGTRLTVL.

This clonotype was seen ten or more times. The V gene is TRBV4-2, the J gene TRBJ2-1; D not resolved. V dropped 2 bases and J dropped 3 bases, with 5 bases sitting between them. CDR1 and CDR2 from the germline V gene are LGHNA and YNFKEQ. The CDR3 runs 13 residues. CDR3 sequence (DNA): TGTGCCAGCAGCCAAACAGTCTACAATGAGCAGTTCTTC. Translation gives CASSQTVYNEQFF.

This clonotype was counted a few times. The rearrangement joins TRBV6-1 to TRBJ2-3; 9 nucleotides match TRBD2. CDR3 size: 16 residues. J gave up 4 bases and V 7 bases, and 12 bases lay outside the gene matches. Germline V gene lookup returns CDR1 MNHNS and CDR2 SASEGT. CDR3 in amino acids: CASTREGLAGSDTQYF. CDR3 DNA: TGTGCCAGCACCCGGGAGGGACTAGCTGGCTCAGATACGCAGTATTTT.

V gene TRBV18 combines with J gene TRBJ2-5; 8 bases agree with TRBD1. V shed 1 base, J shed 7 bases, and the junction held 11 bases outside the gene matches. The CDR3 covers 16 residues. From germline, CDR1 is KGHSH and CDR2 LQKENI. In nucleotides, the CDR3 is TGTGCCAGCTCACCACGGGACAGGCCAACCGAGGGGACCCAGTACTTC. Translating gives CASSPRDRPTEGTQYF.

The chain employs TRBV6-5 and TRBJ2-2, with D possibly being TRBD1 (6 bases). Per germline, CDR1 MNHEY and CDR2 SVGAGI. V was shortened by 6 bases and J by 1 base, with 12 bases between the two germline ends. The CDR3 runs 15 residues. The chain's CDR3 is CASSRRTVNTGELFF. Written as DNA, the CDR3 is TGTGCCAGCAGCAGACGGACAGTGAACACCGGGGAGCTGTTTTTT.

This chain connects TRBV7-2 to TRBJ2-3; 16 bases map to TRBD2. The ends lost 4 bases at V and 4 bases at J; junction bases unmatched: 2. The length of the CDR3 is 16 residues. Germline-derived CDR1 and CDR2 are SGHTA and FQGNSA. The chain's CDR3 is CASSWGLAGGSDTQYF. The CDR3 DNA sequence: TGTGCCAGCAGCTGGGGACTAGCGGGGGGGTCAGATACGCAGTATTTT.

This clonotype showed up just a few times. This chain connects TRBV29-1 to TRBJ1-1; no clear D. The germline V gene encodes CDR1 SQVTM and CDR2 ANQGSEA. V lost 6 bases to trimming and J lost 3 bases, with 14 bases between them. CDR3 length equals 13 residues. Here the CDR3 reads CSVRQTLYTEAFF. DNA for the CDR3: TGCAGCGTGCGCCAGACACTCTACACTGAAGCTTTCTTT. The entire variable domain, with the rest obtained from reference TRBV29-1 and TRBJ1-1, is as follows: SAVISQKPSRDICQRGTSLTIQCQVDSQVTMMFWYRQQPGQSLTLIATANQGSEATYESGFVIDKFPISRPNLTFSTLTVSNMSPEDSSIYLCSVRQTLYTEAFFGQGTRLTVV.

The gene calls are TRBV10-3 and TRBJ2-1, with 13 nucleotides matching TRBD2. J was trimmed by 6 bases and V by 0 bases; bases with no gene match: 2. This CDR3 is built from 16 residues. From germline, CDR1 is ENHRY and CDR2 SYGVKD. The CDR3 loop reads CAISESGLAGVNEQFF. DNA for the CDR3: TGTGCCATCAGTGAGTCTGGACTAGCGGGGGTCAATGAGCAGTTCTTC.

This clonotype was seen a few times. It may be a read error: a sequence one base away is much more abundant. The chain carries TRBV7-2 and TRBJ2-7; 7 nucleotides agree with TRBD1. Germline assignment: CDR1 SGHTA and CDR2 FQGNSA. J gave up 3 bases and V 3 bases, and 2 bases lay outside the gene matches. The CDR3 has 13 residues. DNA of the CDR3: TGTGCCAGCAGCTTGAACAGGGGCTACGAGCAGTACTTC. It yields the protein CASSLNRGYEQYF.

The chain combines TRBV18 with TRBJ2-3; D is uncertain. Trimming shortened V by 0 bases and J by 2 bases, and 6 bases separated the two germline ends. The germline CDR1 and CDR2 sequences are KGHSH and LQKENI. This CDR3 has 14 amino acids. The CDR3 region has the DNA TGTGCCAGCTCACCACCGACTGTCACAGATACGCAGTATTTT. It specifies CASSPPTVTDTQYF.

The rearrangement uses TRBV10-3 and TRBJ2-7; 7 nucleotides agree with TRBD2. Germline V gene sequence: CDR1 ENHRY, CDR2 SYGVKD. The CDR3 runs 14 residues. Trimming took 5 bases from V and 2 from J; bases not matched to a gene: 6. In DNA form, the CDR3 reads TGTGCCATCAGTCCCGGGGGGTCCCCCTACGAGCAGTACTTC. It translates to CAISPGGSPYEQYF.

The sample holds a few counts of this clonotype. The rearrangement links TRBV7-6 to TRBJ2-2; weak D call: TRBD1 (5 bases). The germline V gene has CDR1 SGHVS and CDR2 FNYEAQ. Trimming removed 1 base from V and 6 bases from J, with 12 bases in between. The CDR3 is 15 residues long. Written as DNA, the CDR3 is TGTGCCAGCAGCTTAGTAGTCCAGGGCGCCGGGGAGCTGTTTTTT. Its protein is CASSLVVQGAGELFF.

J is TRBJ2-7 and V is TRBV6-1, with 8 bases fitting TRBD2. The ends lost 4 bases at V and 1 base at J; junction bases unmatched: 3. This CDR3 has 14 amino acids. Germline CDR1 MNHNS, CDR2 SASEGT. CDR3 DNA: TGTGCCAGCAGTGCCCGCGGGGGGTCCTACGAGCAGTACTTC. This codes for CASSARGGSYEQYF.